Here is one T cell receptor beta chain with its context. Its antigen is unidentified. Looked up from germline, CDR1 is DFQATT and CDR2 is SNEGSKA (reference sequence). Trimming cost V 6 bases and J 5 bases; bases outside gene matches: 7. The CDR3 runs to 15 residues. The sample comes from a study of regulatory T cells in long-lasting Graves disease. The wider study: The term persistent Graves' disease signified upward of 5 years on antithyroid drugs with positive TSH receptor antibodies.

Study results and caveats: Patients with persistent disease showed a bias toward TRBV28, TRBJ1-2 and TRBJ2-5.

The time point is: persistent/refractory GD, antithyroid drugs over 5 years with positive TRAb. The TCR library was prepared using RNA isolated from PBMCs. Library construction for TCR beta used iRepertoire HTBI primers and Arm-PCR of CDR3 regions. TCRdb called the multiplex PCR reads again in MiXCR, with one record for every CDR3 protein. This sample yields around 500,000 distinct CDR3 sequences, of which about 20% are seen a single time; 6.5% to 10% belongs to the top ten. This specimen consisted of peripheral blood mononuclear cells (PBMCs), obtained when the disease was refractory, from a patient treated with antithyroid drugs. The TCR comes from a female donor with Graves disease. The rearrangement joins TRBV20-1 to TRBJ2-3; 14 nucleotides match TRBD2. The CDR3 region has the DNA TGCAGTGCCACCAGCGGGACTAGCGGGAGAGATACGCAGTATTTT. It yields the protein CSATSGTSGRDTQYF.